The clone carrying this TCR beta chain was seen a handful of times. The source of the sample is a study of T-cell reconstitution after alpha-beta-depleted transplantation in children. Unique molecular identifiers were built into the TCRbeta library. One entry per CDR3 protein results from TCRdb running MiXCR on the PCR reads. Found here are some 390,000 distinct CDR3 sequences, roughly 20% of them singletons; the top ten hold approximately 3.9%. V dropped 4 bases and J dropped 7; count of bases not matched to a gene: 6. This CDR3 is 14 amino acids long. Germline CDR1 and CDR2: SGHTA and FQGNSA. The chain recombines TRBV7-2 with TRBJ2-3; 9 bases agree with TRBD1. Specimen: PBMCs from the stem cell graft donor, collected from the stem cell graft. The sequence derives from a human donor who donated a stem cell graft to a child with acute myeloid leukemia. The CDR3 region has the DNA TGTGCCAGCAGCTACGGGGACAGGGTGTATACGCAGTATTTT. Protein: CASSYGDRVYTQYF.